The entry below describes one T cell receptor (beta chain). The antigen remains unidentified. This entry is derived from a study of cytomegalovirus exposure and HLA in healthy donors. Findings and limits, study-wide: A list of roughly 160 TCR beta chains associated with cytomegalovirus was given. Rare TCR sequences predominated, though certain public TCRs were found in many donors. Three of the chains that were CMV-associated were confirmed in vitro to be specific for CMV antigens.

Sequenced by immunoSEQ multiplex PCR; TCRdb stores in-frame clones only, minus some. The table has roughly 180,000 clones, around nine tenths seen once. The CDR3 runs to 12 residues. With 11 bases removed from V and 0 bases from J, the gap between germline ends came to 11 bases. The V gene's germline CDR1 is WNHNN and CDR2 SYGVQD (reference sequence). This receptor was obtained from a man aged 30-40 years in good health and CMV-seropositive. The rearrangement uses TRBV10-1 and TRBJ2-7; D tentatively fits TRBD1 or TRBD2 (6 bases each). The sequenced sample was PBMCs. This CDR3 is CAPGEDSYEQYF. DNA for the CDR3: TGCGCCCCAGGGGAGGACTCCTACGAGCAGTACTTC.